This paragraph covers one TCR beta chain sequence. Antigen: not known. The protocol was immunoSEQ multiplex PCR, while the TCRdb copy is restricted to in-frame clones and leaves out a portion. The sample lists 25,000 to 35,000 clones; 82% were seen once. This CDR3 has 13 amino acids. Trimming stripped 2 bases from V and 9 bases from J, with 11 bases between. The V gene's germline CDR1 is SGHTA and CDR2 FQGTGA. This record comes from a study of Tregs in tolerant kidney transplant recipients. About the study: Sorting of CD4+CD25+CD127- cells followed 3-day belatacept mixed lymphocyte reactions, sometimes with roughly 5-day graft donor restimulation. Sorting used antibodies to exclude donor cells.

General study findings and limits: Expanding Tregs on activated donor B cells appeared to best identify donor-specific TCRbeta clones.

The V gene is TRBV7-3, the J gene TRBJ2-1, with D hard to call. The sequence derives from a human donor in good health. The sequencing sample was made of Tregs from blood cultured with allogeneic cells. CDR3 in DNA: TGTGCCAGCAGCTTATCATCCGACTTTGAGCAGTTCTTC. This translates into CASSLSSDFEQFF.